The TCR beta chain described here comes from a study of cytomegalovirus exposure and HLA in healthy donors (dated by TCRdb to the late 2010s). In the study overall: In an earlier analysis of some 610 of the donors, 250 to 300 Gb of sequence data and approximately 100 million unique TCR beta sequences from roughly 200 million T cells were reported. On average, roughly 250,000 unique TCR beta nucleotide sequences were sequenced per donor among several hundred genotyped donors of the cohort, with roughly 19% of those sequences being non-productive. In an earlier analysis of a few hundred of the donors, high-throughput TCR beta sequencing was used to judge whether each TCR beta V gene segment behaved as functional or pseudogenic. To predict cytomegalovirus infection status, the study combined high-throughput TCR immunosequencing, statistical association of individual TCRs with disease status, and machine learning. Of the roughly 390 genotyped donors, approximately 83% fell in the genetic ancestry cluster associated with self-reported Caucasian donors. HLA typing covered class I and class II loci at four-digit resolution. In addition to the first cohort of roughly 670 subjects, a separate validation cohort of 130 or so different subjects was used. The study profiled the T cell repertoires of approximately 700 subjects by immunosequencing and related them to cytomegalovirus serostatus. Because of strong linkage in the cohort, four to six DR-DQ haplotypes were treated as single units for association and clustering. A later genetic analysis took genome-wide SNP genotypes for about three fifths of the 666 donors and used that subset as a discovery cohort. Typing coverage differed by locus: A, B, C, DRB1 and DQB1 were typed in about 620-630 donors, DQA1 in approximately 520, DPA1 in 600 to 610, and DPB1 in around 440. Every discovery cohort repertoire had been produced on one sequencing platform. In a later analysis, previously published TCR beta repertoires from 666 donors were re-analyzed and high-resolution HLA genotyping was added so that TCR occurrence patterns could be studied. Around 320 gigabases of sequencing data and approximately 84 million unique TCR sequences were included in an early release covering about 600 HLA-typed donors. The aim of the study was to test whether cataloging public T cell receptors could identify signatures of past pathogen exposure. Donor age, sex, ethnicity and CMV serostatus were collected together with the repertoire data. In the later analysis, no new phenotypic data were used to find candidate immune exposures; instead, reliance was placed on TCR beta sequences and their occurrence across donors. The study at large found these results: In an earlier analysis of around 600 of the donors, most TCR beta V segments were observed in productive rearrangements about 87% or about 30% of the time, broadly matching IMGT annotations. In a later analysis, TCR association rates were found to vary across HLA loci, with the most associated TCRs seen for DRB1 alleles and the fewest for HLA-C alleles. The sequencing pipeline was judged likely to have produced a cluster of highly shared sequence variants as a technical artifact. Sequencing depth was assumed to be roughly uniform across donors in the presence/absence analyses, though that assumption may not hold. Compared with the approximately 720-donor mean, donors in an Asian-associated ancestry cluster had fewer N-insertions in productive TCRs, according to a later genetic analysis. According to the authors, the approach could potentially be generalized to other disease states and immunological phenotypes. V-gene and J-gene trimming of TCR beta chains was associated with a missense DCLRE1C variant in a later genetic analysis, and the association was replicated in an independent cohort. The only immune exposure information available for the cohort was CMV serostatus. HLA typing was unavailable for some donors at each locus, so association tests used only the typed subset. The classifier was reported to diagnose cytomegalovirus status with high specificity and sensitivity in both the original and validation cohorts. According to a later analysis, parvovirus B19, influenza, CMV and Epstein-Barr virus appeared linked to several top co-occurrence clusters. In a later analysis, HLA-associated TCR beta chains were found to be more clonally expanded and to have lower generation probabilities than equally common non-associated chains. According to a later analysis, most CMV-associated TCR beta chains appeared to be HLA-restricted, and the HLA associations seemed to be driven largely by CMV exposure. Some IMGT-functional V segments, including TRBV6-2 and TRBV6-3, could not be distinguished by the 87-base-pair reads and were therefore excluded. Specific HLA alleles were associated with roughly 17,000 TCR beta sequences at a false discovery rate of 0.05 in a later analysis. Strong co-occurrence of HLA alleles, especially DR and DQ, made assigning TCR associations to individual alleles difficult. Because counts were too low, roughly 17 rarely observed V segments, including chromosome 9 orphons, were left out of the earlier analysis of 587 of the donors. Correlated functional status among segregating V segments might reflect linkage disequilibrium, but an unknown experimental factor could not be ruled out. A few of the identified cytomegalovirus-associated TCR beta chains were confirmed in vitro to be specific for cytomegalovirus antigens. In the study, 150 to 200 TCR beta chains were listed as associated with cytomegalovirus. Across donors, most TCR sequences were observed very rarely, whereas some public TCRs were present in many individuals. Only TCR beta chains were sequenced in this cohort, and the absence of alpha or paired-chain data limited detectable features. A further reported finding was that TCR beta sequences accurately predicted the HLA-A and HLA-B alleles for most subjects in the first cohort.

As to this clone: Its antigen is unknown. Base qualities are not recorded, but no much larger clone differs from it by a single base.

The library was built by means of the immunoSEQ multiplex PCR assay. A mixture of 60 forward primers for TCR Vbeta segments and 13 reverse primers for TCR Jbeta segments was used in the multiplex PCR. The CDR3 region of rearranged TCR beta genes was amplified from genomic DNA by a multiplex PCR assay. The amplified TCR beta libraries were sequenced on the Illumina HiSeq System as 87-base-pair reads. On the authors' methods: A later analysis tallied about 77 million unique TCR beta chains across the 666 repertoires, and about 12 million of those chains were shared by two or more donors. To remove PCR and sequencing errors, raw reads were error-corrected and collapsed into unique sequences using a nearest-neighbor algorithm that merged closely related sequences. V, D and J gene segments were assigned by aligning CDR3 sequences to IMGT reference sequences. For a sequence to be retained, at least a six-nucleotide match to both a V gene segment and a J gene segment was required. A rearrangement counted as productive if the CDR3 had no stop codons and remained in frame with V and J, and every other rearrangement counted as non-productive. CDR3 was defined according to IMGT convention as the region running from the second conserved V-encoded cysteine to the conserved J-encoded phenylalanine. In an earlier analysis of 587 of the donors, sequences lacking an unambiguous match to a single V gene segment were excluded. An earlier analysis of 500 to 600 of the donors classified V segments as functional when productive rearrangements were above 56.7% and as segregating when the standard deviation between donors was above 5%. A statistical classification framework was built to diagnose cytomegalovirus status from the catalog of TCR beta chain sequences. V and J gene assignment, in a later analysis, came from comparing TCR nucleotide sequences with IMGT/GENE-DB human TR gene sequences. Using the TCRdist pipeline, a later analysis assigned CDR3 sequences along with most-parsimonious VDJ recombination scenarios. A later analysis defined each TCR beta chain by its CDR3 amino acid sequence plus V-gene family, and excluded reads lacking a unique V-gene family. To address suspected cross-contamination and a sequencing artifact, a later analysis removed 592 highly shared, low-generation-probability nucleotide sequences. For each public chain, a later analysis derived a clonal expansion index from normalized ranks of inferred template counts within each repertoire. Generation probabilities in a later analysis came from a VDJ recombination model fitted to out-of-frame rearrangements, and those results were checked against IGoR. A later analysis scored TCR-TCR, TCR-HLA and TCR-CMV co-occurrence with hypergeometric tests, applying a repertoire-size bias correction to TCR pairs. To estimate false discovery rates, a later analysis permuted the HLA or CMV assignments 20 times. In a later analysis, co-occurring TCRs were grouped using DBSCAN, and TCRdist sequence similarity was added for clustering within HLA-allele-positive subsets. Repertoires with fewer than 30,000 or more than 120,000 public chains, plus five repertoires with anomalous nucleotide sharing, were excluded from co-occurrence clustering. TCRdb carries this immuneACCESS record with in-frame sequences only. Its versions omit some clonotypes, under half of them owing to an unresolved V gene in the studies checked, with the rest unexplained. V and J calls plus clone size are reproduced from that table; the DNA served to infer D and trimming. The sample profile shows about 100,000 clones; around three quarters of them were found once. Jointly, the top ten make up more than 4% of the sample.

From the cysteine up to the phenylalanine, the CDR3 has a length of 16 residues. CDR3 DNA only is kept here, 48 bases in frame from base 1. V is reduced by 1 base and J by 0 bases, leaving a spacing of 9 bases between them. Based on the germline V gene (reference sequence), the CDR1 and CDR2 sequences are LNHDA and SQIVND. In total, about 650 healthy bone marrow donors made up the cohort. All cohort members were sampled while nominally healthy, although unrecorded immune exposures were likely present. The donor was CMV seronegative and was included in the group of around 320 seronegative cohort members. Each donor provided a peripheral blood sample, and peripheral blood mononuclear cells were used for TCR beta sequencing. Genomic DNA extraction from the blood cell samples was performed with the Qiagen DNeasy Blood Extraction Kit.

The chain was built from TRBV19 and TRBJ2-2; the D gene is not confidently resolved. This TCR derives from a male donor in good health and CMV-seronegative. Material for sequencing was PBMCs. The CDR3 has the sequence CASSIVWQANTGELFF. The DNA sequence is as follows: TGTGCCAGTAGTATAGTGTGGCAGGCGAACACCGGGGAGCTGTTTTTT. With the portions outside the CDR3 filled from the reference TRBV19 and TRBJ2-2 genes, the complete variable region becomes DGGITQSPKYLFRKEGQNVTLSCEQNLNHDAMYWYRQDPGQGLRLIYYSQIVNDFQKGDIAEGYSVSREKKESFPLTVTSAQKNPTAFYLCASSIVWQANTGELFFGEGSRLTVL.